Following are 14 T cell receptor beta chains from one sample sequenced in a study of TIL therapy for anti-PD-1-resistant metastatic lung cancer (dated by TCRdb to 2020 to 2022). This sample's time point label indicates: pre-treatment sample, taken before nivolumab and TIL therapy. Baseline tumor samples were excised metastases, mostly pleural nodules or supraclavicular lymph nodes, from the same resection used to grow TIL. TCR beta CDR3 regions were amplified from genomic DNA by bias-controlled multiplex PCR with the immunoSEQ v3 hsTCRB kit. TCRdb holds this immuneACCESS table with in-frame rearrangements only. Some clones are missing; in checked studies, unresolved V genes explain under half, and the rest has no known cause. The sample table holds some 14,000 clones, of which about 70% were seen once. The ten largest clones add up to roughly 9% of the sample. Sequencing used tumor tissue, obtained at baseline. Receptors originate from a woman aged 30 to 85 with non-small cell lung cancer.

V is TRBV19 and J is TRBJ2-2; 7 positions agree with TRBD1. CDR3 length equals 12 residues. CDR1 is LNHDA and CDR2 is SQIVND in the germline V gene (reference sequence). The trim removed 8 bases at V and 6 bases at J, leaving 3 bases unmatched. The CDR3, as DNA: TGTGCCAGTCAGGGGGATCCCGGGGAGCTGTTTTTT. Protein sequence: CASQGDPGELFF. Full variable domain (remainder filled in from reference TRBV19 and TRBJ2-2): DGGITQSPKYLFRKEGQNVTLSCEQNLNHDAMYWYRQDPGQGLRLIYYSQIVNDFQKGDIAEGYSVSREKKESFPLTVTSAQKNPTAFYLCASQGDPGELFFGEGSRLTVL.

This clone appeared a few times. CDR3 in DNA: TGTGCCAGCAGCCAGGACAGGGGAGCTAACTATGGCTACACCTTC. Translating it yields CASSQDRGANYGYTF. This chain joins TRBV7-9 and TRBJ1-2; 9 nucleotides agree with TRBD1. Trimming cost V 5 bases and J 0 bases; bases outside gene matches: 4. There are 15 residues in the CDR3. Germline lookup yields CDR1 SEHNR and CDR2 FQNEAQ (reference sequence).

This clone was detected only a few times. The chain employs TRBV21-1 and TRBJ2-3; TRBD2, the D gene given by the table, was not confirmed from the DNA. TRBV21-1 is a documented pseudogene. This CDR3 is 20 amino acids long. As DNA, the CDR3 is TGTGCCAGCAGCAAGACCCTGACTAGCGGGAGACCCCTCCGGACAGATACGCAGTATTTT. Translating it yields CASSKTLTSGRPLRTDTQYF.

The chain is built from TRBV6-5 and TRBJ2-7, with TRBD2 as a possible D gene (5 bases). There are 13 residues in the CDR3. CDR1 is MNHEY and CDR2 is SVGAGI in the germline V gene. V lost 2 bases and J 8 bases, leaving 13 bases between the germline ends. As DNA, the CDR3 is TGTGCCAGCAGTTACGAGTCAGGACTCAAGCAGTACTTC. This gives the protein CASSYESGLKQYF.

The rearrangement joins TRBV30 to TRBJ2-6; D is ambiguous. This CDR3 is 14 amino acids long. Looked up from germline, CDR1 is GTSNPN and CDR2 is SVGIG (reference sequence). Trimming left V 0 bases short and J 7 bases short, with 10 bases between. The CDR3 nucleotides are TGTGCCTGGAGTGTTTTAAAGCGCGCCAACGTCCTGACTTTC. It codes for CAWSVLKRANVLTF.

The rearrangement links TRBV4-2 to TRBJ1-3; a weak D match, TRBD1 (6 bases). The V gene's germline CDR1 is LGHNA and CDR2 YNFKEQ. The CDR3 has 18 residues. Trimming took 0 bases from V and 0 from J, leaving 15 bases between them. The DNA of the CDR3 is TGTGCCAGCAGCCAAGATCCGCGGGGGCCCAACTCTGGAAACACCATATATTTT. Its translation is CASSQDPRGPNSGNTIYF.

V and J are TRBV7-3 and TRBJ1-6, with D tentatively TRBD1 (5 bases). CDR3 length: 14 amino acids. Germline CDR1 reads SGHTA; CDR2 reads FQGTGA. Between the trimmed V and J ends, which lost 1 base and 7 bases, there was a span of 8 bases. The CDR3 nucleotides are TGTGCCAGCAGCTTAAAGGGGAAAAATTCACCCCTCCACTTT. It is translated as CASSLKGKNSPLHF.

This clone was seen a single time. The chain recombines TRBV18 with TRBJ2-2; 10 bases are shared with TRBD2. The V gene end was trimmed by 2 bases and the J gene end by 6 bases; junction bases not matched to a gene: 3. The CDR3 has 15 amino acids. Germline V gene lookup returns CDR1 KGHSH and CDR2 LQKENI. The CDR3 reads CASSPETSGAGELFF. In nucleotides, the CDR3 is TGTGCCAGCTCACCAGAAACTAGCGGGGCCGGGGAGCTGTTTTTT.

This clone is classed as medium-sized. V and J are TRBV29-1 and TRBJ2-3; a possible D gene is TRBD2 (6 bases). The CDR3 extends over 14 amino acids. CDR1 SQVTM and CDR2 ANQGSEA come from the germline V gene. Between the trimmed V and J ends, which lost 0 bases and 7 bases, there was a span of 14 bases. In DNA form, the CDR3 reads TGCAGCGTTGAAGATTGGACGGGAGTTAATACGCAGTATTTT. Translating gives CSVEDWTGVNTQYF.

This clone was detected only a few times. V usage is TRBV6-5 and J usage is TRBJ2-7; D ambiguous. V lost 0 bases and J lost 1, with 10 bases in between. The germline gives CDR1 MNHEY, CDR2 SVGAGI. The CDR3 runs 15 residues. CDR3 nucleotide sequence: TGTGCCAGCAGTTACTCGAATTTGGGTTCCTACGAGCAGTACTTC. Residues: CASSYSNLGSYEQYF.

This chain links TRBV5-1 with TRBJ2-5, with D hard to call. CDR3 length: 14 residues. Germline lookup yields CDR1 SGHRS and CDR2 YFSETQ. Deletions cut 4 bases from V and 3 bases from J, with 13 bases between. In nucleotides, the CDR3 is TGCGCCAGCAGCGCCGGACCGCTGGAAGAGACCCAGTACTTC. As protein: CASSAGPLEETQYF.

The rearrangement joins TRBV4-2 to TRBJ2-7; D is possibly TRBD1 (6 bases). Per germline, CDR1 LGHNA and CDR2 YNFKEQ. The V gene lost 3 bases and the J gene lost 3 bases, with 6 bases spanning the gap. The CDR3 is 12 amino acids. Here the CDR3 DNA reads TGTGCCAGCAGCCAGGACAGCTACGAGCAGTACTTC. Translating gives CASSQDSYEQYF.

This chain connects TRBV6-6 to TRBJ2-7, with D perhaps TRBD1 (6 bases). V lost 0 bases and J 7 bases, leaving 13 bases between the germline ends. Germline CDR1 and CDR2: MNHNY and SVGAGI (reference sequence). The CDR3 loop spans 14 amino acids. CDR3 in amino acids: CASSYSQGSGEQYF. The CDR3 DNA reads TGTGCCAGCAGTTACTCACAGGGTAGTGGTGAGCAGTACTTC.

V usage is TRBV4-1 and J usage is TRBJ2-1, with 7 bases that match TRBD1. Trimming took 3 bases from V and 2 from J; bases not matched to a gene: 7. This CDR3 region has 16 residues. Germline V gene sequence: CDR1 MGHRA, CDR2 YSYEKL. CDR3 amino acids: CASSQVDRDPYNEQFF. CDR3 nucleotides: TGCGCCAGCAGCCAGGTAGACAGGGACCCCTACAATGAGCAGTTCTTC.